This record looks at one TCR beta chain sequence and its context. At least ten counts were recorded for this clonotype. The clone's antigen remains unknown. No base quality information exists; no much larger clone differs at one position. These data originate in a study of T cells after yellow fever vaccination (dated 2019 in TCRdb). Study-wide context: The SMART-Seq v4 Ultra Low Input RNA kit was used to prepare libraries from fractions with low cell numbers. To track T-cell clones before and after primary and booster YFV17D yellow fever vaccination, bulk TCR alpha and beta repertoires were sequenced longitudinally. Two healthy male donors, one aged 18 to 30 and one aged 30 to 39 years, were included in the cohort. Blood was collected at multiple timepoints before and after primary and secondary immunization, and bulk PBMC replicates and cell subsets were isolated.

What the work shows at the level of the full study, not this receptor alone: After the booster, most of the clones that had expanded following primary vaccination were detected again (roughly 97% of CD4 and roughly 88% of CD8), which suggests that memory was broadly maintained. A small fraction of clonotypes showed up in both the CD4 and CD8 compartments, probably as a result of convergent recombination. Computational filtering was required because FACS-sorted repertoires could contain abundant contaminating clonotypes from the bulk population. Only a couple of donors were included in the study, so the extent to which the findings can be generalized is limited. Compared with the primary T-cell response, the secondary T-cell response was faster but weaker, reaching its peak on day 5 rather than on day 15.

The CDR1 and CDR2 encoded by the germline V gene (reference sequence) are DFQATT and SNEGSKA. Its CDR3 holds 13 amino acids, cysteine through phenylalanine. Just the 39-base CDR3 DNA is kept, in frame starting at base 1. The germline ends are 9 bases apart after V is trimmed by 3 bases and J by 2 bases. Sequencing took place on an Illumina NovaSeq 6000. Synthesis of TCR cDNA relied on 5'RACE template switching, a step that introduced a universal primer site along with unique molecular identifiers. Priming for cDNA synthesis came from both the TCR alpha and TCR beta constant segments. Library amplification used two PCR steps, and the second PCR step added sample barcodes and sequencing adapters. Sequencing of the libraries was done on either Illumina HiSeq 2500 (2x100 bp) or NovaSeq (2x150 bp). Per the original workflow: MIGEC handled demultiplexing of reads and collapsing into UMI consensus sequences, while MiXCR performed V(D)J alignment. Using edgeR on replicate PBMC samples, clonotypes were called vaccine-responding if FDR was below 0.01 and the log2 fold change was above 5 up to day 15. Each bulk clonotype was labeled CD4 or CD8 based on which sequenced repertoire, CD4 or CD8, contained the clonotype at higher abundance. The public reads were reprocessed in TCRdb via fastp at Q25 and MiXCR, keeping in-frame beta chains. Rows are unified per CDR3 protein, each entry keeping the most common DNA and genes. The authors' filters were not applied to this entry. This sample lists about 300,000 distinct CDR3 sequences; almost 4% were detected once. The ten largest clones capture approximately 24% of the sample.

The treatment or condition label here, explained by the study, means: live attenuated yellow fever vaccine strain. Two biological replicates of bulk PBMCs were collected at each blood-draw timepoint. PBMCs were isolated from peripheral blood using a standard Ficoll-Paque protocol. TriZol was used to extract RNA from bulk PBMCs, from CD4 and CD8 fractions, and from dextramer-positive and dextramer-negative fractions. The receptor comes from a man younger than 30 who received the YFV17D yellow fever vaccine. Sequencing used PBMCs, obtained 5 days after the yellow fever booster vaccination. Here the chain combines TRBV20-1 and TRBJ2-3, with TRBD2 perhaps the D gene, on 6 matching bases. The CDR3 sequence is CSARGTLTDTQYF. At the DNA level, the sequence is TGCAGTGCTAGGGGGACTCTCACAGATACGCAGTATTTT.